This paragraph reports one T cell receptor beta chain. No antigen is known for it. Naive CD8 populations comprised CD45RO-negative cells positively selected for CCR7, excluding terminally differentiated effector memory CD45RA+ cells. Donors were healthy HIV-negative adults without recently reported acute infections or vaccinations. Only in-frame clones appear in the TCRdb table, and some are missing; sequencing was by immunoSEQ multiplex PCR. The data show 1.5 million to 2.5 million clones, about 95% seen once. The data stem from a study of shared clonotypes between healthy human individuals. Study outcomes and limitations: As a rule, naive subsets had a larger estimated richness than memory subsets.

The length of the CDR3 is 18 residues. Per the germline V gene, CDR1 is SSHAT and CDR2 is FNYEAQ (reference sequence). The V call is TRBV7-7, the J call TRBJ2-2; 10 nucleotides match TRBD2. The sequence was obtained from a man younger than 35 in good health. The sample taken for sequencing was naive CD8+ T cells sorted from blood. The CDR3 bases are TGTGCTGTGGGGTTCGGCCTAGCGGGAGACGTGAACACCGGGGAGCTGTTTTTT. Translating it yields CAVGFGLAGDVNTGELFF.